The clone carrying this TCR beta chain showed up just once. Its target is unknown. The data are from a study of T cell responses to AZD1222 COVID-19 vaccine. CDR3 length: 13 amino acids. Germline CDR1 and CDR2: LNHDA and SQIVND (reference sequence). The ends were cut back, 4 bases at V and 3 bases at J, with 9 bases in the middle. Repertoires were generated with immunoSEQ multiplex PCR, while TCRdb's copy carries only in-frame clones and drops some. Of some 150,000 clones listed, approximately 91% were seen once; the top ten hold about 4.5%. Study-level points and caveats: The donors showed a predominance of white British ancestry and of females, with possible underestimation of clonal diversity.

The sequencing used peripheral blood, collected on day 0 of AZD1222 vaccination. The gene calls are TRBV19 and TRBJ1-1; D might be TRBD1 (6 bases). The receptor comes from an adult in good health. The CDR3 nucleotides read TGTGCCAGTAGTACCGCAGGGGACACTGAAGCTTTCTTT. Amino acids: CASSTAGDTEAFF.